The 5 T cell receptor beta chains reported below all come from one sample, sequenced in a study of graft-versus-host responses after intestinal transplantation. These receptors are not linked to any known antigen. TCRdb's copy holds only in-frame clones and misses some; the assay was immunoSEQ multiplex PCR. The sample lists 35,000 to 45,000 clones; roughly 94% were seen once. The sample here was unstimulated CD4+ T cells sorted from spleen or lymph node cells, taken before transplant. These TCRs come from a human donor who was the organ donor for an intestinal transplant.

The CDR3 region has the DNA TGTGCCAGCAGCCCCGGGACTAGCCTTGGTTACGATGAGCAGTTCTTC. Protein product: CASSPGTSLGYDEQFF. V gene TRBV9 combines with J gene TRBJ2-1; 9 bases are shared with TRBD2. CDR1 is SGDLS, CDR2 YYNGEE, per germline. This CDR3 is built from 16 residues. The V and J ends lost 4 bases and 8 bases, in that order; junction bases with no gene match: 13.

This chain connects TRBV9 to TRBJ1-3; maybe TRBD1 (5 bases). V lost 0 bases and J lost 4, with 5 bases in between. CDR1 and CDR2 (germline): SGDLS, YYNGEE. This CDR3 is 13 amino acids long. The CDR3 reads CASSVGQGNTIYF. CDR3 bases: TGTGCCAGCAGCGTAGGACAGGGAAACACCATATATTTT.

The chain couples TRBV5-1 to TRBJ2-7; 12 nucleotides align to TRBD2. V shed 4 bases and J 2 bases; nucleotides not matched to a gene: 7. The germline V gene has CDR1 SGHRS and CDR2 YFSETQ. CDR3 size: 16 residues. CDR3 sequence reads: CASSPELAGGPYEQYF. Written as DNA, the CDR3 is TGCGCCAGCAGCCCGGAACTAGCGGGGGGACCCTACGAGCAGTACTTC.

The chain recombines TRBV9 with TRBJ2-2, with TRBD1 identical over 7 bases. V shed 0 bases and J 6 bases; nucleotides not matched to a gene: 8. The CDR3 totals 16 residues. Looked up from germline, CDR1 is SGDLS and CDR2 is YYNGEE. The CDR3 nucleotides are TGTGCCAGCAGCGTAGCTTCGGACAGGCGGCCCGGGGAGCTGTTTTTT. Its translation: CASSVASDRRPGELFF.

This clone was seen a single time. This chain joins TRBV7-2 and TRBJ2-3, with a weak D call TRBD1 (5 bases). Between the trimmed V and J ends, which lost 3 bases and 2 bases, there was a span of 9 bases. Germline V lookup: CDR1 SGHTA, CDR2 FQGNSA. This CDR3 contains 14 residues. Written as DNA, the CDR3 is TGTGCCAGCAGCTTCACCAGGGCCACAGATACGCAGTATTTT. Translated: CASSFTRATDTQYF.